This TCR beta chain was recovered during a study of blood T cell repertoires in COVID-19. Study information: Researchers got acute and convalescent COVID-19 samples from the United States, Italy and Spain. T cells, B-cell-depleted T cells, or PBMCs provided the cDNA or gDNA that served as material.

Per the authors' pipeline: Reference gene primer amplification in the assay estimated nucleated cell counts. Profiling relied on immunoSEQ multiplex PCR, and the TCRdb table lists in-frame clones only, not all of them. V, J and clone size are those of that table, while D and trimming were read from the DNA. Among about 160,000 clones listed, around 93% were seen once. The CDR3 covers 14 residues. The ends were cut back, 4 bases at V and 6 bases at J, with 16 bases in the middle. CDR1 and CDR2 from the germline V gene are SGHRS and YFSETQ. The specimen was peripheral blood. This receptor was obtained from a woman in her 50s with acute or convalescent COVID-19. The V and J genes are TRBV5-1 and TRBJ1-2, with D perhaps matching TRBD1 (6 bases). CDR3 in amino acids: CASSPQHRADGYTF. The CDR3 region has the DNA TGCGCCAGCAGCCCCCAGCACAGGGCGGATGGCTACACCTTC.